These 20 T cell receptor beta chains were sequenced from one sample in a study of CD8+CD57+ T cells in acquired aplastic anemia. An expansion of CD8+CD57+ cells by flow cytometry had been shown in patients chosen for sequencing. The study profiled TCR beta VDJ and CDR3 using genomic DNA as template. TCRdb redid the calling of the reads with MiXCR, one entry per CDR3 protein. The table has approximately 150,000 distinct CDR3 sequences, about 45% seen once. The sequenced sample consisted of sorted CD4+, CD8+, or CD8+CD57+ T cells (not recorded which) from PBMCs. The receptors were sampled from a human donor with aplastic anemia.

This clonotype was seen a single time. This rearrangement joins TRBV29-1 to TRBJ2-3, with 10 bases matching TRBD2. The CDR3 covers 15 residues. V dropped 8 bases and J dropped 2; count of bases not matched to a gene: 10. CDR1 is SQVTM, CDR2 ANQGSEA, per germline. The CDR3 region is CSSHLAGDITDTQYF. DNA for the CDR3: TGCAGCTCTCATCTAGCGGGGGATATCACAGATACGCAGTATTTT.

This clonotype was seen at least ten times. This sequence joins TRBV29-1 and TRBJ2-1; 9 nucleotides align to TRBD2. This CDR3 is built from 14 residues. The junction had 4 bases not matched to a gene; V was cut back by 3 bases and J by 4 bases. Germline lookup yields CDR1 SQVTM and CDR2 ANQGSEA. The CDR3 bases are TGCAGCGTTGACCCTAGCGGGATTTACAATGAGCAGTTCTTC. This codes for CSVDPSGIYNEQFF.

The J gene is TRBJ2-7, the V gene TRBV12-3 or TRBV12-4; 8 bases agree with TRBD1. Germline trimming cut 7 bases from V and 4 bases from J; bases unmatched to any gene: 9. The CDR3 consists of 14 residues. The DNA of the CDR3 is TGTGCCAGCATACGTTCCGGGACAGGATACGAGCAGTACTTC. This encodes CASIRSGTGYEQYF.

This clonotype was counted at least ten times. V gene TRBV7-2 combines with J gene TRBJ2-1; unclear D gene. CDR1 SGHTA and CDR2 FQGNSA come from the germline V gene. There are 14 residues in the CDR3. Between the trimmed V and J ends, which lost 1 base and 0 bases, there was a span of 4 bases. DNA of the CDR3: TGTGCCAGCAGCTTAGGGGGCTCCTACAATGAGCAGTTCTTC. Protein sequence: CASSLGGSYNEQFF.

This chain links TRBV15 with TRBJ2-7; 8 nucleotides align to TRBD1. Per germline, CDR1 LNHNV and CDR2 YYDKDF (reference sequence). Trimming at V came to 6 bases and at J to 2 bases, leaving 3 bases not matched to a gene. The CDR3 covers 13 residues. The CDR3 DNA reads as TGTGCCACCAGTAAGGGACAGGCCTACGAGCAGTACTTC. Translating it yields CATSKGQAYEQYF.

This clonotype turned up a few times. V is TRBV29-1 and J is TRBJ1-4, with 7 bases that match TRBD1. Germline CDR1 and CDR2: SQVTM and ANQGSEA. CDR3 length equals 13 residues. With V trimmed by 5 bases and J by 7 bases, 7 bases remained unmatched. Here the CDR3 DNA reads TGCAGCGTTCGGACAGGTGGGGGTGAAAAACTGTTTTTT. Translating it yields CSVRTGGGEKLFF.

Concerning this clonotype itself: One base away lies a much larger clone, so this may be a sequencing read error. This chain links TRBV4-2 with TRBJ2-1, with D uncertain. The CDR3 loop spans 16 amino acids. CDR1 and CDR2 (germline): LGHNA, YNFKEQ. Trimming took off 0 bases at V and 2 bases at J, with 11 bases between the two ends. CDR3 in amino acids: CASSQDDVGTYNEQFF. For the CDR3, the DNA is TGTGCCAGCAGCCAAGATGACGTGGGGACCTACAATGAGCAGTTCTTC.

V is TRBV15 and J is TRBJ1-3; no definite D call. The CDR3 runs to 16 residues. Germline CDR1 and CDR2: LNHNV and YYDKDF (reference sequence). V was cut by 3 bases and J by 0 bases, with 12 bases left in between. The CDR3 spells CATSSLEGNSGNTIYF. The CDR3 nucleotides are TGTGCCACCAGCAGCTTGGAAGGAAACTCTGGAAACACCATATATTTT.

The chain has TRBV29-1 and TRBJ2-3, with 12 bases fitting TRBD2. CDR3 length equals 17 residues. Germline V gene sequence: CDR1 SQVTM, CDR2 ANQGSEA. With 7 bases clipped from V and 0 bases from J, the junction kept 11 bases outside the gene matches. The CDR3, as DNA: TGCAGCGCCCCAGGGGGACTAGCGGGCACTAGCACAGATACGCAGTATTTT. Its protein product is CSAPGGLAGTSTDTQYF.

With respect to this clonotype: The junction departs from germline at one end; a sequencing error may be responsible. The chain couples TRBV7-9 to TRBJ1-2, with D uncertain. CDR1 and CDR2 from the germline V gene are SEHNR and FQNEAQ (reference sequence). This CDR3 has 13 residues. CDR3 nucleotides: TGCGCCAGCAGCGATGACACAATCTATGGCTACACCTTC. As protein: CASSDDTIYGYTF.

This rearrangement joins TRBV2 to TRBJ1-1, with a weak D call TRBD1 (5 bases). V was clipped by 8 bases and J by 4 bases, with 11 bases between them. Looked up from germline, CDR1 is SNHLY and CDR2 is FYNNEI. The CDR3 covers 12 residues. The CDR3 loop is CASLTGGTEAFF. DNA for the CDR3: TGTGCCAGCCTAACAGGAGGCACTGAAGCTTTCTTT.

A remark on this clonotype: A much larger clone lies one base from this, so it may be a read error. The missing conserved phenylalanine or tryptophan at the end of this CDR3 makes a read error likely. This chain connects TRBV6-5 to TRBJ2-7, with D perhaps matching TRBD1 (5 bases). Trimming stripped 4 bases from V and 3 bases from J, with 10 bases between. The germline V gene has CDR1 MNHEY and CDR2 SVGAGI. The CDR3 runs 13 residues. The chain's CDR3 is CASSSDRGYEQYS. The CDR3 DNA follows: TGTGCCAGCAGTTCCGACAGAGGCTACGAGCAGTACTCC.

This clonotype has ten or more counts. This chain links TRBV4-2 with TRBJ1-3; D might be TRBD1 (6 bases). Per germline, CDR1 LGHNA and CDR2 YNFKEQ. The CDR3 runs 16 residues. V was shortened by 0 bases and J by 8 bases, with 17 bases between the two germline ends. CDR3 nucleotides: TGTGCCAGCAGCCAAGATCCCAGGGGTCCTGGGCACACCATATATTTT. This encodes CASSQDPRGPGHTIYF.

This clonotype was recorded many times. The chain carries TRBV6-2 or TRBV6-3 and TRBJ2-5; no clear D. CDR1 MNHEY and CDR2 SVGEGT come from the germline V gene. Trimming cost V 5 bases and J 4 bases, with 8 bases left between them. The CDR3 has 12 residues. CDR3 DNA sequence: TGTGCCAGCAGTCTTCCATTAGAGACCCAGTACTTC. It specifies CASSLPLETQYF.

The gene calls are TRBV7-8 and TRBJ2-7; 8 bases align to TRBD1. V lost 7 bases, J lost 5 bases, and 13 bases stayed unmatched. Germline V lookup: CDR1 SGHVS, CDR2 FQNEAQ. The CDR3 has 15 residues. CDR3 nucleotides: TGTGCCAGCACCAGCCGCGGACAGGGAAACGACGAGCAGTACGTC. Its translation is CASTSRGQGNDEQYV.

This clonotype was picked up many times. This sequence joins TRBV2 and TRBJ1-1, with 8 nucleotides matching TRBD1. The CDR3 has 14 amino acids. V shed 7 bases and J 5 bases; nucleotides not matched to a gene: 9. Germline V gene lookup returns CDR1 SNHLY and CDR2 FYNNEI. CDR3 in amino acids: CASTDGQGGTEAFF. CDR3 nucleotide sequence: TGTGCCAGCACGGATGGACAGGGCGGGACTGAAGCTTTCTTT.

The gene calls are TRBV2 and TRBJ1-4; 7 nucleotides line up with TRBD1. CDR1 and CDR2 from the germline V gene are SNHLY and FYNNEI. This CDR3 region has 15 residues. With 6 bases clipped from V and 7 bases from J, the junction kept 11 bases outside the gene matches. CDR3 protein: CASSTTGWEGEKLFF. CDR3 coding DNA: TGTGCCAGCAGCACGACAGGGTGGGAGGGTGAAAAACTGTTTTTT.

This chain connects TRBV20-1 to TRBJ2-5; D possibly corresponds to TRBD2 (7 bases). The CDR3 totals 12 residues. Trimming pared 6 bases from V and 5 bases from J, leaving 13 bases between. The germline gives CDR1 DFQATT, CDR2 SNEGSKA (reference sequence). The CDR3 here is CSAPRGGETQYF. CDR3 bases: TGCAGTGCCCCCAGGGGAGGGGAGACCCAGTACTTC.

The CDR3: CATSDPGTDSYNEQFF. In DNA form, the CDR3 reads TGTGCCACCAGTGATCCCGGGACCGATTCCTACAATGAGCAGTTCTTC. The rearrangement uses TRBV24-1 and TRBJ2-1; D might be TRBD1 or TRBD2, each matching 5 bases. Germline CDR1 reads KGHDR; CDR2 reads SFDVKD. The CDR3 consists of 16 residues. V gave up 3 bases and J gave up 1 base, with 12 bases separating them.

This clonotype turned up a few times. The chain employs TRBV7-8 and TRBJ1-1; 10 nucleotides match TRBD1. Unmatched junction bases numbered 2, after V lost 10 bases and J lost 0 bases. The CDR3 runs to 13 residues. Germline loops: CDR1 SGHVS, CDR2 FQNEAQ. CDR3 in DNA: TGTGCCATCGACAGGGGGCTGAACACTGAAGCTTTCTTT. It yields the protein CAIDRGLNTEAFF.